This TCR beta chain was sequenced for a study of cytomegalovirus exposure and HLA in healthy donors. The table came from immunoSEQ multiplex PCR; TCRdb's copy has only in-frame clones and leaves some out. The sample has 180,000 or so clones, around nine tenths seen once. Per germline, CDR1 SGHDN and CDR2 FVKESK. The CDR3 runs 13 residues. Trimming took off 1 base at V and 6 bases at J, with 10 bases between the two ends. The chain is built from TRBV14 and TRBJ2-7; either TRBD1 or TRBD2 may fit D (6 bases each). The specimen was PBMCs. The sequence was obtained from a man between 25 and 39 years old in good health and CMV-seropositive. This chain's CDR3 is CASSQVWGAEQYF. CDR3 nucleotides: TGTGCCAGCAGCCAAGTGTGGGGGGCCGAGCAGTACTTC.